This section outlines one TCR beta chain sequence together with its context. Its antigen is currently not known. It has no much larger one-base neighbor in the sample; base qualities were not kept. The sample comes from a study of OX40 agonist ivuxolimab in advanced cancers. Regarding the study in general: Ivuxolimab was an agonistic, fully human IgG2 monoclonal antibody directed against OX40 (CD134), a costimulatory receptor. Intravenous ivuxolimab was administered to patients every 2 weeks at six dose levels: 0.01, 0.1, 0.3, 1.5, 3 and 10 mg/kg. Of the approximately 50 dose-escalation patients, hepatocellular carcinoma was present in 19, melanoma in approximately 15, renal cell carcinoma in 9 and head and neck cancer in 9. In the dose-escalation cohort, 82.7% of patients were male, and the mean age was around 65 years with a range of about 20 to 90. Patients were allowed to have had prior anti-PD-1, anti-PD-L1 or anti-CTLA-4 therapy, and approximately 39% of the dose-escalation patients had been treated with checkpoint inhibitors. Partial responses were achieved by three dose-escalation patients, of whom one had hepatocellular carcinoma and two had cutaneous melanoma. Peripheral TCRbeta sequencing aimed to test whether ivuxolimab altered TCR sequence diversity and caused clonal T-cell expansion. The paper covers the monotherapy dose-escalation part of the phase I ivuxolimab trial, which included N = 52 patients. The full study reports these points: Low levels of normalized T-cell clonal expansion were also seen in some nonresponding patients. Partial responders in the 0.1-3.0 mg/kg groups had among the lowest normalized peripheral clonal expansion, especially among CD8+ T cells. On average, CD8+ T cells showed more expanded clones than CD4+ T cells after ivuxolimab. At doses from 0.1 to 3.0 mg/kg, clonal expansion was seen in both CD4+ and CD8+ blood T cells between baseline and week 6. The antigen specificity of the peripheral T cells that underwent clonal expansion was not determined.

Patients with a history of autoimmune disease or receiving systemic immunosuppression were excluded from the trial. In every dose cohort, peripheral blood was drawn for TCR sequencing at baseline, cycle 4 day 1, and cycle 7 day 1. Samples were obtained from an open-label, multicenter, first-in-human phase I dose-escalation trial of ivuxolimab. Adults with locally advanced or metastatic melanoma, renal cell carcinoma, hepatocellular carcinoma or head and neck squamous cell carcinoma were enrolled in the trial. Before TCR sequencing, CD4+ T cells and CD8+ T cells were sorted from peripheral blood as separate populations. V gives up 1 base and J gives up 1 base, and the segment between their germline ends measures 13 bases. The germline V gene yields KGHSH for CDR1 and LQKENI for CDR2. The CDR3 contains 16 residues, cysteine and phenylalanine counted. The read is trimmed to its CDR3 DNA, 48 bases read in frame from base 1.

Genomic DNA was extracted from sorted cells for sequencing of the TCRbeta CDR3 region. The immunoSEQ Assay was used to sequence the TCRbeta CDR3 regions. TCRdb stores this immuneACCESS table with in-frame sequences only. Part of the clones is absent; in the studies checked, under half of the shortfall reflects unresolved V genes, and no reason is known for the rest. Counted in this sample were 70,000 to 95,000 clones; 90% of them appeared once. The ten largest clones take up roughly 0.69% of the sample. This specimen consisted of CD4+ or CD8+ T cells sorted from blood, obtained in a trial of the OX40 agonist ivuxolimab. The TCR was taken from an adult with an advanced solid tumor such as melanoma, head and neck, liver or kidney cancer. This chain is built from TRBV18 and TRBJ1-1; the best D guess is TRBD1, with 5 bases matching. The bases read TGTGCCAGCTCACCACTGATGGCAGGGTCGAACACTGAAGCTTTCTTT. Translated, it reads CASSPLMAGSNTEAFF.